The rows below give T cell receptor beta chains drawn from one sample of a study of siplizumab effects on memory and regulatory T cells. TCRdb's copy holds only in-frame clones and misses some; the assay was immunoSEQ multiplex PCR. The repertoire holds more than 85,000 clones, with around 95% as singletons. The source material was Tregs sorted from blood. All receptors come from a human donor in good health. Both conserved end residues are part of each CDR3. D genes are given only for firm matches. Clone size is shown for a subset of rows, as once, few, many or a class of expanded clone.

TRBJ2-2 . . TRBV7-8 CASRLTAFTGELFF TGTGCCAGCAGGCTTACAGCCTTCACCGGGGAGCTGTTTTTT
TRBJ2-3 . . TRBV27 CASSLYVSETDTQYF TGTGCCAGCAGCCTATACGTATCGGAGACAGATACGCAGTATTTT
TRBJ2-6 . . TRBV7-3 CASSRFKSSGANVLTF TGTGCCAGCAGCCGATTCAAGAGCTCTGGGGCCAACGTCCTGACTTTC
TRBJ1-1 . . TRBV6-1 CASSELRPGIVAEAFF TGTGCCAGCAGTGAATTGAGGCCCGGAATTGTTGCTGAAGCTTTCTTT
TRBJ2-2 TRBD1 . TRBV5-4 CASSWATGGTGELFF TGTGCCAGCAGCTGGGCGACAGGGGGAACCGGGGAGCTGTTTTTT
TRBJ1-1 . . TRBV30 CAWNIRGYKLAEAFF TGTGCCTGGAACATACGCGGTTACAAACTGGCTGAAGCTTTCTTT
TRBJ2-1 . . TRBV18 CASSPRTGSNGHNEQFF TGTGCCAGCTCACCACGTACTGGGTCCAACGGCCACAATGAGCAGTTCTTC
TRBJ2-7 . . TRBV6-5 CASSYLSSYEQYF TGTGCCAGCAGTTACCTTTCCTCCTACGAGCAGTACTTC
TRBJ1-5 . . TRBV6-5 CATSPRQNNQPQHF TGTGCCACCTCACCGAGGCAGAACAATCAGCCCCAGCATTTT
TRBJ2-7 TRBD2 . TRBV6-1 CASSHSGSSYEQYF TGTGCCAGCAGCCATAGCGGGAGCTCCTACGAGCAGTACTTC
TRBJ1-2 TRBD1 . TRBV6-1 CASSDYWDREDYGYTF TGTGCCAGCAGTGACTATTGGGACAGGGAGGACTATGGCTACACCTTC
TRBJ1-1 . once TRBV4-1 CASSHPIATNTEAFF TGCGCCAGCAGCCATCCCATTGCGACGAACACTGAAGCTTTCTTT
TRBJ2-7 . . TRBV5-1 CASSPGVGRRDYEQYF TGCGCCAGCAGCCCCGGCGTGGGGCGGCGGGACTACGAGCAGTACTTC
TRBJ2-1 TRBD2 . TRBV11-2 CASRRTGTSGRDEQFF TGTGCCAGCAGACGAACGGGGACTAGCGGGAGAGATGAGCAGTTCTTC
TRBJ2-1 . . TRBV2 CASEFYNEQFF TGTGCCAGCGAGTTCTACAATGAGCAGTTCTTC
TRBJ2-5 . . TRBV6-5 CASSYGTGWGKTQYF TGTGCCAGCAGTTACGGCACAGGCTGGGGCAAGACCCAGTACTTC
TRBJ2-2 . once TRBV10-3 CANRWTPGISTGELFF TGTGCCAACCGCTGGACCCCGGGGATCAGCACCGGGGAGCTGTTTTTT
TRBJ2-7 TRBD1 . TRBV10-3 CAISGGTDLSHEQYF TGTGCCATCAGTGGAGGGACAGATTTATCCCACGAGCAGTACTTC
TRBJ1-5 . . TRBV27 CASSRAGSSNQPQHF TGTGCCAGCAGCCGCGCGGGTTCTAGCAATCAGCCCCAGCATTTT
TRBJ1-2 . . TRBV6-5 CASSSGTLNGYTF TGTGCCAGCAGTTCCGGGACTCTCAATGGCTACACCTTC
TRBJ2-7 TRBD2 . TRBV7-2 CASSLDPSGSRHEQYF TGTGCCAGCAGCTTAGACCCTAGCGGGAGTCGCCACGAGCAGTACTTC
TRBJ1-2 . . TRBV29-1 CSVERTVLGYTF TGCAGCGTTGAAAGGACGGTTTTAGGCTACACCTTC
TRBJ1-4 . . TRBV30 CAWSVNSLGNEKLFF TGTGCCTGGAGTGTAAATTCCCTGGGGAATGAAAAACTGTTTTTT
TRBJ2-2 TRBD2 . TRBV19 CASSSSGGTGELFF TGTGCCAGTAGTAGTTCGGGGGGGACCGGGGAGCTGTTTTTT
TRBJ2-1 TRBD2 . TRBV27 CASSQLAGTSYNEQFF TGTGCCAGCAGCCAACTAGCGGGCACCTCCTACAATGAGCAGTTCTTC
TRBJ2-1 TRBD2 . TRBV7-3 CASSPTGLAGVISNEQFF TGTGCCAGCAGCCCTACGGGACTAGCGGGAGTTATCTCCAATGAGCAGTTCTTC
TRBJ2-7 . . TRBV6-5 CASSYSGTGSYEQYF TGTGCCAGCAGTTACTCCGGGACTGGATCCTACGAGCAGTACTTC
TRBJ2-1 . . TRBV6-4 CASSDTRRDEQFF TGTGCCAGCAGTGATACCCGGCGAGATGAGCAGTTCTTC
TRBJ2-7 . . TRBV7-8 CASSLRWQKFTYEQYF TGTGCCAGCAGCTTAAGGTGGCAGAAATTCACCTACGAGCAGTACTTC
TRBJ1-3 . once TRBV25-1 CASSEINSGNTIYF TGTGCCAGCAGTGAAATAAACTCTGGAAACACCATATATTTT
TRBJ2-2 . . TRBV7-2 CASSWQLGPGELFF TGTGCCAGCAGCTGGCAATTGGGACCCGGGGAGCTGTTTTTT
TRBJ2-6 . . TRBV6-5 CASSYRPSSGANVLTF TGTGCCAGCAGTTACCGGCCGAGCTCTGGGGCCAACGTCCTGACTTTC
TRBJ2-7 . . TRBV7-6 CASSLRTGTGGYEQYF TGTGCCAGCAGCCTGAGGACCGGGACCGGTGGCTACGAGCAGTACTTC
TRBJ1-2 . . TRBV9 CASSVQGTYGYTF TGTGCCAGCAGCGTACAGGGAACTTATGGCTACACCTTC
TRBJ1-5 TRBD1 . TRBV28 CASSLSMGQHQSQHF TGTGCCAGCAGTTTATCCATGGGACAGCATCAGTCCCAGCATTTT
TRBJ2-6 . . TRBV28 CASNGQNGANVLTF TGTGCCAGCAATGGGCAAAATGGGGCCAACGTCCTGACTTTC
TRBJ1-2 . . TRBV5-8 CASPSPPSFYGYTF TGTGCCAGCCCCAGCCCCCCATCTTTCTATGGCTACACCTTC
TRBJ2-3 . . TRBV29-1 CSVADSTDTQYF TGCAGCGTTGCGGATAGCACAGATACGCAGTATTTT
TRBJ1-5 . . TRBV6-5 CASSYGAPGGNQPQHF TGTGCCAGCAGTTACGGGGCACCGGGGGGCAATCAGCCCCAGCATTTT
TRBJ1-3 . . TRBV5-1 CASSLGTVSSGNTIYF TGCGCCAGCAGCTTGGGAACGGTTAGCTCTGGAAACACCATATATTTT
TRBJ1-5 . . TRBV27 CASSFIGGSQPQHF TGTGCCAGCAGCTTCATCGGAGGGTCTCAGCCCCAGCATTTT
TRBJ2-1 . once TRBV28 CASSLVWRADLYNEQFF TGTGCCAGCAGTTTAGTCTGGCGGGCCGACCTTTACAATGAGCAGTTCTTC
TRBJ2-1 TRBD1 . TRBV11-2 CASTRTGGSSYNEQFF TGTGCCAGCACCCGGACAGGGGGGAGCTCCTACAATGAGCAGTTCTTC
TRBJ2-2 TRBD2 . TRBV19 CASSGLAFTGELFF TGTGCCTCCTCGGGACTAGCGTTCACCGGGGAGCTGTTTTTT
TRBJ2-7 . . TRBV19 CASSMQRGQFYEQYF TGTGCCAGTAGTATGCAGCGGGGACAGTTCTACGAGCAGTACTTC
TRBJ1-1 TRBD1 . TRBV5-1 CASSLVGQGHTEAFF TGCGCCAGCAGCTTGGTTGGACAGGGGCACACTGAAGCTTTCTTT
TRBJ2-1 TRBD1 . TRBV11-3 CASSSGQAYNEQFF TGTGCCAGCAGCTCGGGACAGGCATACAATGAGCAGTTCTTC
TRBJ2-1 TRBD2 . TRBV7-9 CASSSPNPSSGGSYNEQFF TGTGCCAGCAGCTCCCCAAACCCCTCTAGCGGCGGAAGTTACAATGAGCAGTTCTTC
TRBJ2-7 TRBD1 . TRBV14 CASSHLGRGSYEQYF TGTGCCAGCAGCCACCTGGGCAGGGGGTCCTACGAGCAGTACTTC
TRBJ2-3 TRBD2 . TRBV18 CASSPGTSGADTQYF TGTGCCAGCTCACCCGGGACTAGCGGGGCAGATACGCAGTATTTT
TRBJ1-5 . . TRBV18 CASSRLSGEVQPQHF TGTGCCAGCTCACGCCTTTCGGGGGAGGTTCAGCCCCAGCATTTT
TRBJ2-2 TRBD2 . TRBV18 CASSPPRLAGETGELFF TGTGCCAGCTCACCACCGCGACTAGCGGGAGAGACCGGGGAGCTGTTTTTT
TRBJ2-2 . . TRBV10-3 CAISESSSFTGELFF TGTGCCATCAGTGAATCTAGCTCATTCACCGGGGAGCTGTTTTTT
TRBJ2-7 TRBD2 . TRBV5-1 CASSFLSGGPYEQYF TGCGCCAGCAGCTTTCTTTCGGGAGGGCCGTACGAGCAGTACTTC
TRBJ2-1 . . TRBV5-8 CASSFRDALEQFF TGTGCCAGCAGCTTCCGTGACGCGTTGGAGCAGTTCTTC
TRBJ1-4 . . TRBV28 CASSPGHLGGEKLFF TGTGCCAGCAGCCCGGGACACCTAGGAGGTGAAAAACTGTTTTTT
TRBJ2-2 . . TRBV11-2 CASSLYLAGSTGELFF TGTGCCAGCAGCTTGTATCTGGCTGGGAGCACCGGGGAGCTGTTTTTT
TRBJ2-7 . . TRBV10-3 CAISAHTLTYEQYF TGTGCCATCAGTGCTCACACCCTTACCTACGAGCAGTACTTC
TRBJ1-5 . . TRBV5-5 CASSAQGSGGYGQPQHF TGTGCCAGCAGCGCTCAGGGGTCTGGGGGCTATGGGCAGCCCCAGCATTTT
TRBJ2-7 . . TRBV2 CASRLRGYEQYF TGTGCCAGCCGGTTGCGAGGATACGAGCAGTACTTC